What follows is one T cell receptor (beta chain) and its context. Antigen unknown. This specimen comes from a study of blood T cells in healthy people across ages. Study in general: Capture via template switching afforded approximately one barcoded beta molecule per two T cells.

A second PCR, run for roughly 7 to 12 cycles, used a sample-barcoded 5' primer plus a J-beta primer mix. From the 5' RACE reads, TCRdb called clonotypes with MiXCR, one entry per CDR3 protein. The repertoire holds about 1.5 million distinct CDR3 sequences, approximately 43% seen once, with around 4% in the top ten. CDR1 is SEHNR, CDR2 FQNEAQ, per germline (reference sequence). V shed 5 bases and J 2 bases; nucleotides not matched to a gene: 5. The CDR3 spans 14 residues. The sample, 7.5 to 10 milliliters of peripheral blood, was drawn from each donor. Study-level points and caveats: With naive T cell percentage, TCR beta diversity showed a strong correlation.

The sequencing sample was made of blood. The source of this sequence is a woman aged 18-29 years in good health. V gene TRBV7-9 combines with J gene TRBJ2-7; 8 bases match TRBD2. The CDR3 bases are TGTGCCAGCAGCGCTAGCGGGCTCACCTACGAGCAGTACTTC. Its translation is CASSASGLTYEQYF.